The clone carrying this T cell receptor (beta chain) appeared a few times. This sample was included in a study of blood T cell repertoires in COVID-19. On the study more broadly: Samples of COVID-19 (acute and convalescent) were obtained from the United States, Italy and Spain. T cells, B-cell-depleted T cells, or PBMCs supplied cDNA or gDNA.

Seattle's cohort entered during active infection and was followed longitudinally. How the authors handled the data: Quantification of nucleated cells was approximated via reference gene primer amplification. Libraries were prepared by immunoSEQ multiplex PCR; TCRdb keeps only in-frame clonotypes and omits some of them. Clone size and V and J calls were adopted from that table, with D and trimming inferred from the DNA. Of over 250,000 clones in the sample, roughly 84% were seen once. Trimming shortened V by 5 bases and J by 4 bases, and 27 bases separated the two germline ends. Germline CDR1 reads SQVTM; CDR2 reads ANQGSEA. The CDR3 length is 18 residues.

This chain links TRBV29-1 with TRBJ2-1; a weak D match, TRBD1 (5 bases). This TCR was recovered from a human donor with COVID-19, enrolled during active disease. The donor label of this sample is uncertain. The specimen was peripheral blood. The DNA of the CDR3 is TGCAGCGTTAGGGGATCCGACCTAAGTCACGATATTTACAATGAGCAGTTCTTC. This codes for CSVRGSDLSHDIYNEQFF.